The present TCR beta chain was sequenced within a study of OX40 agonist ivuxolimab in advanced cancers. Autoimmune disease history or systemic immunosuppression meant exclusion. Baseline, cycle 4 day 1, and cycle 7 day 1 were the blood sampling points. Trimming pared 0 bases from V and 3 bases from J, leaving 10 bases between. The CDR3 is 15 amino acids. In germline, CDR1 is SGHDT, CDR2 YYEEEE. Study outcomes and limitations: The specificity for antigen of the expanded peripheral T cells was not determined.

Sequencing used immunoSEQ multiplex PCR; TCRdb keeps in-frame clones, though not all of them. The sample lists approximately 59,000 clones, approximately 80% occurring once. With regard to this clone: The antigen remains unidentified.

The sequence was collected from an adult with an advanced solid tumor such as melanoma, head and neck, liver or kidney cancer. The rearrangement links TRBV5-6 to TRBJ2-1; possible D gene TRBD1, 5 bases. This material consisted of CD4+ or CD8+ T cells sorted from blood, taken in a trial of the OX40 agonist ivuxolimab. CDR3 residues: CASSLGTLIYNEQFF. CDR3 nucleotide sequence: TGTGCCAGCAGCTTGGGGACACTCATCTACAATGAGCAGTTCTTC.